This passage covers 10 T cell receptor beta chains from one sample sequenced in a study of regulatory T cells in long-lasting Graves disease. Sequencing libraries for TCR beta were prepared with iRepertoire HTBI primers and Arm-PCR of CDR3 regions. From the multiplex PCR reads, TCRdb called clonotypes with MiXCR, one entry per CDR3 protein. The sample consists of hundreds of thousands of distinct CDR3 sequences, less than 20% of them appearing once. Sample time point: newly diagnosed GD, antithyroid drugs for less than 3 months. RNA isolated from PBMCs was used to make the TCR library. These sequences were also reported in another study, on T cells in Graves' hyperthyroidism and ophthalmopathy.

Sequencing used peripheral blood mononuclear cells (PBMCs), obtained at new diagnosis, from a patient treated with antithyroid drugs. The receptors shown here come from a woman aged 25 to 39 with Graves disease.

This clonotype was observed many times. V is TRBV27 and J is TRBJ1-2, with D possibly being TRBD1 (6 bases). The germline V gene has CDR1 MNHEY and CDR2 SMNVEV (reference sequence). The CDR3 length is 15 residues. Trimming cost V 3 bases and J 1 base, with 12 bases left between them. The CDR3 nucleotides are TGTGCCAGCAGTTTGCAAACAGGGATTAACTATGGCTACACCTTC. It translates to CASSLQTGINYGYTF.

The rearrangement uses TRBV15 and TRBJ1-4; D unresolved. The germline V gene has CDR1 LNHNV and CDR2 YYDKDF (reference sequence). Trimming left V 5 bases short and J 8 bases short, with 21 bases between. CDR3 size: 16 residues. CDR3 nucleotide sequence: TGTGCCACCAGCTTCGTTCCAGGACTGGCGAACGAAAAACTGTTTTTT. This sequence encodes CATSFVPGLANEKLFF. Full variable domain (outside the CDR3, taken from reference TRBV15 and TRBJ1-4): DAMVIQNPRYQVTQFGKPVTLSCSQTLNHNVMYWYQQKSSQAPKLLFHYYDKDFNNEADTPDNFQSRRPNTSFCFLDIRSPGLGDTAMYLCATSFVPGLANEKLFFGSGTQLSVL.

A remark on this clonotype: This clone may be a read error of a much larger clone one base away. The chain employs TRBV28 and TRBJ2-1; 7 nucleotides line up with TRBD2. The CDR3 length is 14 residues. Germline V gene data show CDR1 as MDHEN and CDR2 as SYDVKM. The J segment lost 4 bases and the V segment lost 5 bases, leaving 5 bases of the junction unmatched. The CDR3 DNA reads as TGTGCCAGCAGTGGTCGGGAGGTGTACAATGAGCAGTTCTTC. Its translation: CASSGREVYNEQFF.

This clonotype was seen many times. The chain recombines TRBV24-1 with TRBJ2-1; 9 positions agree with TRBD2. Germline CDR1 and CDR2: KGHDR and SFDVKD. After removal of 3 bases from V and 4 bases from J, the junction contained 3 bases not matched to a gene. The CDR3 is made up of 15 amino acids. CDR3 nucleotides: TGTGCCACCAGTGATAGTGGACTAGCGTACAATGAGCAGTTCTTC. Translated, it gives CATSDSGLAYNEQFF.

The chain recombines TRBV5-1 with TRBJ2-5; 7 bases map to TRBD1. The CDR3 length is 15 residues. CDR1 is SGHRS, CDR2 YFSETQ, per germline. J was trimmed by 5 bases and V by 4 bases; bases with no gene match: 11. CDR3 sequence reads: CASSLGQLVQETQYF. The CDR3 DNA sequence: TGCGCCAGCAGCCTGGGACAGTTGGTCCAGGAGACCCAGTACTTC.

The J gene is TRBJ2-1, the V gene TRBV24-1, with 12 bases that match TRBD2. Per germline, CDR1 KGHDR and CDR2 SFDVKD. The V segment lost 4 bases and the J segment 5 bases; nucleotides outside the gene matches: 5. The CDR3 has 16 residues. CDR3 DNA sequence: TGTGCCACCAGTGACCCTGGGACTAGCGGGCACAATGAGCAGTTCTTC. Protein product: CATSDPGTSGHNEQFF.

The table lists this clonotype with many counts. CDR3 nucleotide sequence: TGTGCCAGCAGTTACCTGATAGGCCGGGACTCGACCTACGAGCAGTACTTC. Amino acid sequence: CASSYLIGRDSTYEQYF. This chain connects TRBV6-2 or TRBV6-3 to TRBJ2-7; TRBD2 is a possible D gene (6 bases). Trimming cost V 2 bases and J 2 bases, with 19 bases left between them. The germline V gene has CDR1 MNHEY and CDR2 SVGEGT. The CDR3 is 17 amino acids.

The V and J genes are TRBV19 and TRBJ2-7; TRBD2 matches at 11 bases. This CDR3 is 17 amino acids long. CDR1 LNHDA and CDR2 SQIVND come from the germline V gene (reference sequence). Losses at the gene ends were 4 bases for V and 0 bases for J; bases not matched to a gene: 8. CDR3 sequence: CASSTLPGLADSYEQYF. DNA of the CDR3: TGTGCCAGTAGTACACTCCCGGGACTAGCGGACTCCTACGAGCAGTACTTC.

This clonotype was counted only a few times. This rearrangement joins TRBV6-1 to TRBJ2-5; TRBD2 might be the D (7 bases). Deletions cut 6 bases from V and 2 bases from J, with 28 bases between. The germline V gene encodes CDR1 MNHNS and CDR2 SASEGT. This CDR3 spans 19 amino acids. DNA for the CDR3: TGTGCCAGCAGCTATAATAGACCTACAGGGAGGGGGTATCAAGAGACCCAGTACTTC. Protein: CASSYNRPTGRGYQETQYF.

This clonotype was seen repeatedly, ten times or more. The chain combines TRBV29-1 with TRBJ2-1; D is uncertain. V lost 8 bases and J lost 7, with 18 bases in between. This CDR3 comprises 13 residues. Germline V gene sequence: CDR1 SQVTM, CDR2 ANQGSEA. CDR3 sequence (DNA): TGCAGCTGTACTGAGCTTGTCGGTAATGAGCAGTTCTTC. It translates to CSCTELVGNEQFF.